This entry features one T cell receptor (beta chain) sequence. What it binds is unknown. These data are taken from a study of T cells in Graves' hyperthyroidism and ophthalmopathy. There were TCR beta CDR3 regions amplified from RNA transcripts. Primed by the HTBI set, a first-round RT-PCR was run on the TCR CDR3. TCRdb itself ran the multiplex PCR reads through MiXCR, one entry per CDR3 protein. Here the sample spans around 440,000 distinct CDR3 sequences, 15% to 17% being singletons. The hyperthyroidism was newly diagnosed and had lasted under 2 months; the patients were aged 18 to 65. Reasons for excluding patients were uncontrolled infection, other autoimmune disease, pregnancy or lactation. Study observations and caveats: Stable hyperthyroidism and ophthalmopathy were separated using 13 V-J signatures. Model-based prediction identified ophthalmopathy a median around 6.5 months prior to its onset.

The specimen sequenced was blood. This receptor was obtained from a young woman with Graves' hyperthyroidism.

As DNA, the CDR3 is TGTGCCAGCAGCGTAAATTTCGGGGCCAACGTCCTGACTTTC. Its protein product is CASSVNFGANVLTF. This chain links TRBV9 with TRBJ2-6; D uncertain. The ends were cut back, 1 base at V and 4 bases at J, with 6 bases in the middle. Looked up from germline, CDR1 is SGDLS and CDR2 is YYNGEE. The CDR3 sequence is 14 residues long.